Each of the 21 T cell receptor beta chains below was sequenced from the same sample in a study of T cells after yellow fever vaccination. TCRdb reanalysed the 5' RACE reads using MiXCR and keeps one entry per CDR3 protein. The table shows under 50,000 distinct CDR3 sequences, with 5.5% to 7.5% occurring only once. This sample comprised PBMCs, either bulk or a sorted T-cell subset (CD4+, CD8+, memory, or dextramer-sorted; not recorded which), obtained 45 days after the yellow fever booster vaccination. The receptors were gathered from a man aged 25 to 40 who received the YFV17D yellow fever vaccine.

This clonotype has only a few counts. The chain is built from TRBV27 and TRBJ2-1, with TRBD2 matching 8 bases. From germline, CDR1 is MNHEY and CDR2 SMNVEV (reference sequence). The CDR3 sequence is 15 residues long. Trimming took 10 bases from V and 7 from J; bases not matched to a gene: 15. The CDR3 is CATRGWGRGVNEQFF. CDR3 DNA sequence: TGTGCCACTCGTGGGTGGGGGCGGGGGGTAAATGAGCAGTTCTTC.

This clonotype was seen repeatedly, ten times or more. The chain recombines TRBV6-2 or TRBV6-3 with TRBJ2-2, with D tentatively TRBD1 (6 bases). CDR1 MNHEY and CDR2 SVGEGT come from the germline V gene. Trimming took off 8 bases at V and 7 bases at J, with 14 bases between the two ends. The CDR3 contains 13 residues. CDR3 loop: CASGHRDFGELFF. CDR3 nucleotides: TGTGCCAGCGGCCACAGGGATTTCGGGGAGCTGTTTTTT.

This clonotype has just a few counts. The V and J genes are TRBV12-3 or TRBV12-4 and TRBJ1-5; a possible D gene is TRBD1 (5 bases). CDR3 length: 15 amino acids. Trimming took 3 bases from V and 4 from J, leaving 13 bases between them. CDR3 DNA: TGTGCCAGCAGTTTGGGAGGGACTGGAAATCAGCCCCAGCATTTT. This translates into CASSLGGTGNQPQHF.

The V gene is TRBV20-1, the J gene TRBJ1-1; D might be TRBD1 (5 bases). The CDR3 runs 13 residues. Trimming left V 6 bases short and J 6 bases short, with 17 bases between. Germline assignment: CDR1 DFQATT and CDR2 SNEGSKA (reference sequence). The CDR3 sequence is CSAPRDYDSEAFF. CDR3 sequence (DNA): TGCAGTGCCCCCCGGGACTATGACTCTGAAGCTTTCTTT.

The gene calls are TRBV7-9 and TRBJ1-1; weak D call: TRBD1 (5 bases). Germline CDR1 and CDR2: SEHNR and FQNEAQ (reference sequence). V dropped 1 base and J dropped 8 bases, with 11 bases sitting between them. The CDR3 covers 13 residues. CDR3 DNA: TGTGCCAGCAGCTTAGGTCAGGGCCGAGAAGCTTTCTTT. Its translation is CASSLGQGREAFF.

This clonotype was counted ten times or more. This rearrangement joins TRBV19 to TRBJ1-5, with a possible D match to TRBD1 (6 bases). CDR3 length equals 14 residues. V was clipped by 6 bases and J by 3 bases, with 12 bases between them. CDR1 and CDR2 (germline): LNHDA, SQIVND (reference sequence). The CDR3 bases are TGTGCCAGTAGATCACAGGGATTCAATCAGCCCCAGCATTTT. This translates into CASRSQGFNQPQHF.

This clonotype has only a few counts. The rearrangement links TRBV4-3 to TRBJ2-5, with D possibly matching TRBD2 (6 bases). CDR1 and CDR2 (germline): LGHNA, YSLEER. V was cut by 1 base and J by 5 bases, with 11 bases left in between. The CDR3 consists of 14 residues. CDR3 region: CASSQVADRETQYF. In DNA form, the CDR3 reads TGCGCCAGCAGCCAAGTAGCGGACCGGGAGACCCAGTACTTC.

V gene TRBV12-3 or TRBV12-4 combines with J gene TRBJ2-1, with D perhaps TRBD1 (5 bases). V was pared by 3 bases and J by 3 bases, with 9 bases between. This CDR3 is built from 14 residues. The DNA for the CDR3 is TGTGCCAGCAGTTTCAGGGAAGGCTACAATGAGCAGTTCTTC. Its protein is CASSFREGYNEQFF.

This clonotype was observed at least ten times. The chain carries TRBV6-5 and TRBJ1-1; D not certain. This CDR3 has 13 amino acids. CDR1 and CDR2 from the germline V gene are MNHEY and SVGAGI. V dropped 3 bases and J dropped 1 base, with 6 bases sitting between them. The CDR3, as DNA: TGTGCCAGCAGTTATGACGGGAACACTGAAGCTTTCTTT. Translated: CASSYDGNTEAFF.

The V and J genes are TRBV3-1 and TRBJ2-5; a possible D gene is TRBD2 (6 bases). The germline V gene encodes CDR1 LGHDT and CDR2 YNNKEL (reference sequence). CDR3 length equals 14 residues. Trimming took 0 bases from V and 7 from J, leaving 12 bases between them. This CDR3 is CASSQEAGQGTQYF. CDR3 DNA sequence: TGTGCCAGCAGCCAAGAAGCGGGCCAGGGGACCCAGTACTTC.

Only a few counts were recorded for this clonotype. The genes are TRBV12-3 or TRBV12-4 and TRBJ2-7, with D maybe TRBD1 (6 bases). V dropped 3 bases and J dropped 6 bases, with 9 bases sitting between them. This CDR3 has 12 amino acids. CDR3 sequence (DNA): TGTGCCAGCAGTTTTACAGGGACCGAGCAGTACTTC. It is translated as CASSFTGTEQYF.

This clonotype showed up just once. CDR3 in amino acids: CASRAGQGASYNEQFF. In DNA, the CDR3 is TGTGCCAGCAGAGCCGGACAGGGGGCATCCTACAATGAGCAGTTCTTC. V and J are TRBV28 and TRBJ2-1; 11 nucleotides match TRBD1. Germline V gene data show CDR1 as MDHEN and CDR2 as SYDVKM. V was clipped by 6 bases and J by 1 base; unmatched bases: 5. CDR3 size: 16 residues.

This clonotype has at least ten counts. This sequence joins TRBV2 and TRBJ2-5; 8 bases align to TRBD2. J lost 7 bases, V lost 8 bases, and 3 bases had no gene match. Germline CDR1 and CDR2: SNHLY and FYNNEI. The CDR3 runs 11 residues. CDR3 DNA: TGTGCCAGCCGGGCGGGGGGGACCCAGTACTTC. The encoded protein is CASRAGGTQYF.

The chain joins TRBV5-1 to TRBJ2-4; TRBD2 agrees at 11 bases. Losses at the gene ends were 4 bases for V and 0 bases for J; bases not matched to a gene: 9. Germline V gives CDR1 SGHRS, CDR2 YFSETQ. The CDR3 loop spans 18 amino acids. The CDR3 reads CASSQGTSGALAKNIQYF. The CDR3, as DNA: TGCGCCAGCAGCCAAGGGACTAGCGGAGCTCTAGCCAAAAACATTCAGTACTTC.

This clonotype was seen many times. The chain employs TRBV27 and TRBJ2-5, with TRBD2 identical over 7 bases. The V gene's germline CDR1 is MNHEY and CDR2 SMNVEV (reference sequence). V shed 3 bases, J shed 5 bases, and the junction held 12 bases outside the gene matches. The CDR3 loop spans 16 amino acids. CDR3 DNA sequence: TGTGCCAGCAGTTTCTCTACCCGACTAGCCCGGGAGACCCAGTACTTC. This translates into CASSFSTRLARETQYF.

For the CDR3, the DNA is TGCAGCATCCAGGGGGCGGAAGATAGGTACGAGCAGTACTTC. Its translation is CSIQGAEDRYEQYF. J is TRBJ2-7 and V is TRBV20-1; TRBD1 matches at 8 bases. This CDR3 is 14 amino acids long. The germline V gene has CDR1 DFQATT and CDR2 SNEGSKA (reference sequence).

This clonotype was counted once. The chain has TRBV7-2 and TRBJ2-7, with 14 nucleotides matching TRBD2. Germline CDR1 and CDR2: SGHTA and FQGNSA. The CDR3 is 17 amino acids. Unmatched junction bases numbered 8, after V lost 2 bases and J lost 5 bases. CDR3 sequence reads: CASSLFRPGLAGDEQYF. In DNA, the CDR3 is TGTGCCAGCAGCTTATTTCGACCGGGACTAGCGGGAGACGAGCAGTACTTC.

This clonotype showed up many times. The V and J genes are TRBV11-2 and TRBJ2-1; TRBD2 agrees at 12 bases. CDR1 and CDR2 (germline): SGHAT, FQNNGV. V was pared by 7 bases and J by 6 bases, with 19 bases of the junction left unmatched. The CDR3 has 19 amino acids. The CDR3 bases are TGTGCCAGCACCAAGAATGCTGGGGCTAGCGGGAGGGCCTCCAATGAGCAGTTCTTC. This codes for CASTKNAGASGRASNEQFF.

This clonotype was counted ten times or more. The genes are TRBV10-3 and TRBJ2-3; no clear D. The V gene's germline CDR1 is ENHRY and CDR2 SYGVKD. The CDR3 spans 14 residues. V lost 7 bases, J lost 1 base, and 12 bases lay in between. The CDR3 is CAIKRTAGTDTQYF. As DNA, the CDR3 is TGTGCCATCAAGAGGACGGCAGGCACAGATACGCAGTATTTT.

The CDR3 reads CASSLDLTEQYF. The CDR3 coding sequence is TGCGCCAGCAGCTTAGATCTGACCGAGCAGTACTTC. This chain connects TRBV5-1 to TRBJ2-7, with D hard to call. The CDR3 extends over 12 amino acids. Germline V lookup: CDR1 SGHRS, CDR2 YFSETQ. V shed 2 bases and J shed 6 bases, with 9 bases lying between them.

V gene TRBV24-1 combines with J gene TRBJ2-3; unclear D gene. Trimming removed 5 bases from V and 6 bases from J, with 5 bases in between. Germline loops: CDR1 KGHDR, CDR2 SFDVKD. The CDR3 consists of 11 residues. In DNA, the CDR3 is TGTGCCACCAGTGGTGGGGATACGCAGTATTTT. It yields the protein CATSGGDTQYF.